This T cell receptor beta chain was sequenced for a study of preoperative IRX-2 immunotherapy in early breast cancer. The table came from immunoSEQ multiplex PCR; TCRdb's copy has only in-frame clones and leaves some out. This sample carries approximately 44,000 clones, approximately 94% of them seen once, and the ten largest clones take around 1.5%. The germline V gene has CDR1 MDHEN and CDR2 SYDVKM. With 5 bases removed from V and 7 bases from J, the gap between germline ends came to 14 bases. The CDR3 is 14 residues long. Treatment of the sample: preoperative locoregional IRX-2 cytokine immunotherapy. Preoperative locoregional IRX-2 cytokine immunotherapy was tested in the phase Ib source study.

The gene calls are TRBV28 and TRBJ1-4, with D maybe TRBD1 (6 bases). Sequencing used tumor tissue, obtained after IRX-2 immunotherapy. This TCR was recovered from a human donor with breast cancer. CDR3 protein: CASSARGGSEKLFF. The CDR3 coding sequence is TGTGCCAGCAGTGCCAGGGGCGGCAGTGAAAAACTGTTTTTT.